Following are 20 T cell receptor beta chains from one sample sequenced in a study of PD-1 blockade in classical Hodgkin lymphoma. Time point of the sample: newly diagnosed, previously untreated cHL patient sample. Thawed PBMCs underwent magnetic negative selection to obtain purified CD8+ T cells. This table comes from immunoSEQ multiplex PCR, and its TCRdb copy is limited to in-frame clones, with some not included. Here the sample spans tens of thousands of clones, around 87% being singletons. Sequencing was done on a sample of CD8+ T cells from blood. Receptors originate from a human donor with classical Hodgkin lymphoma.

This clone is a singleton in its sample. The chain employs TRBV4-2 and TRBJ2-1; D is tentatively TRBD1 or TRBD2 (5 bases each). V was trimmed by 1 base and J by 6 bases, leaving 16 bases between them. From germline, CDR1 is LGHNA and CDR2 YNFKEQ. The CDR3 length is 16 residues. DNA for the CDR3: TGTGCCAGCAGCCAAGGGGGCCCCACTGGGGGCAATGAGCAGTTCTTC. Its protein product is CASSQGGPTGGNEQFF.

The chain has TRBV5-6 and TRBJ2-2; 8 bases are shared with TRBD2. Germline V CDR1 and CDR2: SGHDT, YYEEEE. With 1 base clipped from V and 1 base from J, the junction kept 6 bases outside the gene matches. The length of the CDR3 is 17 residues. In DNA form, the CDR3 reads TGTGCCAGCAGCTTGCCAACTAGCGGAGAGAACACCGGGGAGCTGTTTTTT. Translated: CASSLPTSGENTGELFF.

The chain combines TRBV19 with TRBJ2-7; D could derive from TRBD1 or TRBD2 (5 bases each). The CDR3 contains 14 residues. Deletions cut 7 bases from V and 0 bases from J, with 13 bases between. Germline CDR1 LNHDA, CDR2 SQIVND (reference sequence). CDR3 amino acids: CASNRDGSSYEQYF. CDR3 coding DNA: TGTGCCAGTAACCGGGACGGCAGCTCCTACGAGCAGTACTTC.

V and J are TRBV4-1 and TRBJ2-7; 7 positions match TRBD2. With V trimmed by 2 bases and J by 9 bases, 10 bases remained unmatched. Germline CDR1 is MGHRA and CDR2 is YSYEKL. The CDR3 runs 14 residues. The CDR3 DNA reads TGCGCCAGCAGCCAACTCGCGGGAGACCCGTGGCAGTACTTC. This gives the protein CASSQLAGDPWQYF.

This clone was recorded once. The chain joins TRBV6-5 to TRBJ1-2; D possibly corresponds to TRBD1 (5 bases). Deletions cut 0 bases from V and 8 bases from J, with 13 bases between. The CDR3 is made up of 14 amino acids. Germline assignment: CDR1 MNHEY and CDR2 SVGAGI. The CDR3, as DNA: TGTGCCAGCAGTTACTCGTGGGCGGGGGAGGGCTACACCTTC. It is translated as CASSYSWAGEGYTF.

This clone was counted between two and nine times. The rearrangement uses TRBV5-6 and TRBJ1-5, with D possibly matching TRBD1 (5 bases). Trimming stripped 3 bases from V and 5 bases from J, with 12 bases between. CDR1 SGHDT and CDR2 YYEEEE come from the germline V gene. The CDR3 is made up of 14 amino acids. The CDR3 DNA reads as TGTGCCAGCAGCTCCGTAGGGGCGGATCAGCCCCAGCATTTT. Translation: CASSSVGADQPQHF.

This clone appeared a single time. This rearrangement joins TRBV6-5 to TRBJ2-5, with D possibly TRBD2 on 7 matching bases. With 10 bases removed from V and 2 bases from J, the gap between germline ends came to 20 bases. CDR3 length equals 15 residues. Germline lookup yields CDR1 MNHEY and CDR2 SVGAGI. CDR3 nucleotides: TGTGCCACCACGATGGGGGGGGGCATACAAGAGACCCAGTACTTC. Protein sequence: CATTMGGGIQETQYF.

The chain carries TRBV6-1 and TRBJ2-7, with D possibly matching TRBD2 (6 bases). V was pared by 2 bases and J by 0 bases, with 11 bases between. The CDR3 covers 15 residues. The germline V gene has CDR1 MNHNS and CDR2 SASEGT. The CDR3 DNA sequence: TGTGCCAGCAGTGAAACCGGGACTGACTCCTACGAGCAGTACTTC. Translation gives CASSETGTDSYEQYF.

This clone was picked up one time. V gene TRBV15 combines with J gene TRBJ2-3, with 7 bases fitting TRBD2. Germline assignment: CDR1 LNHNV and CDR2 YYDKDF (reference sequence). The length of the CDR3 is 18 residues. The V segment lost 1 base and the J segment 2 bases; nucleotides outside the gene matches: 12. For the CDR3, the DNA is TGTGCCACCAGCAGAGGGGGTGGCGGGAGAACTAACACAGATACGCAGTATTTT. The encoded protein is CATSRGGGGRTNTDTQYF.

CDR3 residues: CASSEASRISYNEQFF. CDR3 coding DNA: TGTGCCAGCAGTGAAGCTTCCCGGATCTCCTACAATGAGCAGTTCTTC. The chain joins TRBV2 to TRBJ2-1; D ambiguous. Deletions cut 0 bases from V and 0 bases from J, with 9 bases between. The CDR3 covers 16 residues. Germline loops: CDR1 SNHLY, CDR2 FYNNEI.

This chain joins TRBV9 and TRBJ2-1; tentatively, D is TRBD1 (5 bases). Germline V gene data show CDR1 as SGDLS and CDR2 as YYNGEE. The ends were cut back, 3 bases at V and 10 bases at J, with 11 bases in the middle. The CDR3 is 12 amino acids. The CDR3 sequence is CASSDSGQEQFF. The CDR3, as DNA: TGTGCCAGCAGCGATTCAGGGCAAGAGCAGTTCTTC.

The rearrangement uses TRBV7-6 and TRBJ2-2; D might be TRBD2 (5 bases). This CDR3 is 16 amino acids long. Germline V gives CDR1 SGHVS, CDR2 FNYEAQ. The V and J ends lost 6 bases and 7 bases respectively, with 21 bases between them. CDR3 in DNA: TGTGCCAGCAGATCCACCCGGGATCCAAGGGACGGGGAGCTGTTTTTT. It translates to CASRSTRDPRDGELFF.

The V gene is TRBV5-1, the J gene TRBJ1-5; TRBD1 might be the D (5 bases). The V and J ends lost 0 bases and 4 bases respectively, with 17 bases between them. The germline gives CDR1 SGHRS, CDR2 YFSETQ. This CDR3 has 17 amino acids. CDR3 bases: TGCGCCAGCAGCTTGGAAGGGTTTGGGGGGAATAATCAGCCCCAGCATTTT. Its translation is CASSLEGFGGNNQPQHF.

The rearrangement uses TRBV6-5 and TRBJ2-2; 9 positions match TRBD2. The CDR3 consists of 15 residues. Trimming removed 6 bases from V and 7 bases from J; junction bases left unmatched: 9. In germline, CDR1 is MNHEY, CDR2 SVGAGI. The CDR3 sequence: CASSYGTSLIGELFF. In nucleotides, the CDR3 is TGTGCCAGCAGCTATGGGACTAGCCTTATCGGGGAGCTGTTTTTT.

This sequence joins TRBV9 and TRBJ2-7, with 9 bases identical to TRBD2. V trimming: 3 bases; J trimming: 3 bases; junction bases outside the gene matches: 10. Per the germline V gene, CDR1 is SGDLS and CDR2 is YYNGEE. CDR3 length: 16 residues. The CDR3, as DNA: TGTGCCAGCAGCGCCCAGCCGGGACTAGCAGACTACGAGCAGTACTTC. It yields the protein CASSAQPGLADYEQYF. Variable domain in full (rest from reference TRBV9 and TRBJ2-7): DSGVTQTPKHLITATGQRVTLRCSPRSGDLSVYWYQQSLDQGLQFLIQYYNGEERAKGNILERFSAQQFPDLHSELNLSSLELGDSALYFCASSAQPGLADYEQYFGPGTRLTVT.

V and J are TRBV10-3 and TRBJ2-5; 10 nucleotides align to TRBD1. CDR1 and CDR2 from the germline V gene are ENHRY and SYGVKD. J lost 5 bases, V lost 11 bases, and 8 bases had no gene match. This CDR3 is built from 13 residues. Here the CDR3 DNA reads TGTGCCGTCCGAGACAGGGGGCATGAGACCCAGTACTTC. This sequence encodes CAVRDRGHETQYF.

This clone was observed a single time. The chain is built from TRBV27 and TRBJ1-4; 8 positions match TRBD1. The CDR3 is made up of 15 amino acids. V lost 5 bases to trimming and J lost 8 bases; unmatched junction nucleotides: 10. Germline loops: CDR1 MNHEY, CDR2 SMNVEV (reference sequence). This chain's CDR3 is CASSPLDRVGEKLFF. The CDR3 nucleotides are TGTGCCAGCAGTCCCCTGGACAGGGTTGGAGAAAAACTGTTTTTT.

This clone was detected only once. This sequence joins TRBV2 and TRBJ1-5; no clear D. The CDR3 totals 13 residues. CDR1 and CDR2 (germline): SNHLY, FYNNEI. Trimming pared 1 base from V and 7 bases from J, leaving 8 bases between. Written as DNA, the CDR3 is TGTGCCAGCAGTGAAGTGGGAAAACAGCCCCAGCATTTT. This gives the protein CASSEVGKQPQHF.

The J gene is TRBJ2-5, the V gene TRBV7-9; 7 bases align to TRBD2. CDR3 size: 14 residues. Germline V gene sequence: CDR1 SEHNR, CDR2 FQNEAQ (reference sequence). The V gene end was trimmed by 3 bases and the J gene end by 2 bases; junction bases not matched to a gene: 3. DNA for the CDR3: TGTGCCAGCAGCTTTCTAGCGGTGCAAGAGACCCAGTACTTC. Translated: CASSFLAVQETQYF. Full variable domain (remainder filled in from reference TRBV7-9 and TRBJ2-5): DTGVSQNPRHKITKRGQNVTFRCDPISEHNRLYWYRQTLGQGPEFLTYFQNEAQLEKSRLLSDRFSAERPKGSFSTLEIQRTEQGDSAMYLCASSFLAVQETQYFGPGTRLLVL.

V gene TRBV28 combines with J gene TRBJ1-1; 8 nucleotides line up with TRBD1. This CDR3 is 13 amino acids long. Trimming took 5 bases from V and 4 from J; bases not matched to a gene: 3. The germline CDR1 and CDR2 sequences are MDHEN and SYDVKM. The CDR3 spells CASSHRGTTEAFF. The CDR3 DNA is TGTGCCAGCAGTCACAGGGGGACCACTGAAGCTTTCTTT.